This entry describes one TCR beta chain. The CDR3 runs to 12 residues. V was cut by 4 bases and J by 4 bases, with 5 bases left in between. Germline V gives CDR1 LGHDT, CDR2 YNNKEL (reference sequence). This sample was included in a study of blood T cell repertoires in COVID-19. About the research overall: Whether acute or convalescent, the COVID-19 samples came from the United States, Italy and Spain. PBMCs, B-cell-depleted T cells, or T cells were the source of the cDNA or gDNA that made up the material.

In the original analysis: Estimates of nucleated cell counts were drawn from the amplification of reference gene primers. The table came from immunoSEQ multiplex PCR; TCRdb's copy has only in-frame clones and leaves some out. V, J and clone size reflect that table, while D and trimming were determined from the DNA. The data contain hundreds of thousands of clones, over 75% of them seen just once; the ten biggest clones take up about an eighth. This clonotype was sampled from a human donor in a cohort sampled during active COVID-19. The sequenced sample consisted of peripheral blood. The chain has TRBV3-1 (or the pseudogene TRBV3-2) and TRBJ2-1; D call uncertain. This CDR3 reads CASSRLYNEQFF. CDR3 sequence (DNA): TGTGCCAGCAGCCGGCTTTACAATGAGCAGTTCTTC.